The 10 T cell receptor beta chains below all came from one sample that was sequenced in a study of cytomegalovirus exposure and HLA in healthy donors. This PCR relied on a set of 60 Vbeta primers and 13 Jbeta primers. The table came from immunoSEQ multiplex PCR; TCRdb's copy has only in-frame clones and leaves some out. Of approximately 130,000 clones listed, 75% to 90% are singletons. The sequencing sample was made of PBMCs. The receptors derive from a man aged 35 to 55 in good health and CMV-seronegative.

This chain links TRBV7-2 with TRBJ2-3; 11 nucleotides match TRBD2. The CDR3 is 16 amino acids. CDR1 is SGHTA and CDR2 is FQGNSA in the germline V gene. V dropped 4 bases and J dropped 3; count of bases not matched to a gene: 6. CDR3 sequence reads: CASSYRLAGPTDTQYF. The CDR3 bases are TGTGCCAGCAGCTACCGACTAGCGGGACCAACAGATACGCAGTATTTT.

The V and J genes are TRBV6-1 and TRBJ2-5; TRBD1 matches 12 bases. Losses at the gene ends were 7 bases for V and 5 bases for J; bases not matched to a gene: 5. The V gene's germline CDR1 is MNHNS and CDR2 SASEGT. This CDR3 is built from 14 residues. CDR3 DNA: TGTGCCAGCAAAGGGACAGGGGGCAGTGAGACCCAGTACTTC. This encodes CASKGTGGSETQYF.

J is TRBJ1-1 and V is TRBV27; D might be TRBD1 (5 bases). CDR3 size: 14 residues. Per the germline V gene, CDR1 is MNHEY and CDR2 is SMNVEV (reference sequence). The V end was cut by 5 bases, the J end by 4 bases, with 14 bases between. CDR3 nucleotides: TGTGCCAGCAGTCCCCTCGGGGGGGTCACTGAAGCTTTCTTT. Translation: CASSPLGGVTEAFF.

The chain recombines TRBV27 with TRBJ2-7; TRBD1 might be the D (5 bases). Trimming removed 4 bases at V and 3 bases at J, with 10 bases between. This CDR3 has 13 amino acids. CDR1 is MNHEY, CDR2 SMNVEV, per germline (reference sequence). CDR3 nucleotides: TGTGCCAGCAGTTCCCCCGACAGCTACGAGCAGTACTTC. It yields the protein CASSSPDSYEQYF.

The CDR3 sequence: CASSLGGSLDTYGYTF. The CDR3 DNA sequence: TGTGCCAGCAGCTTAGGCGGGAGCTTGGATACCTATGGCTACACCTTC. V gene TRBV7-2 combines with J gene TRBJ1-2; no definite D call. The germline V and J ends were trimmed by 1 base and 4 bases, with 16 bases remaining between them. The V gene's germline CDR1 is SGHTA and CDR2 FQGNSA. The CDR3 runs to 16 residues.

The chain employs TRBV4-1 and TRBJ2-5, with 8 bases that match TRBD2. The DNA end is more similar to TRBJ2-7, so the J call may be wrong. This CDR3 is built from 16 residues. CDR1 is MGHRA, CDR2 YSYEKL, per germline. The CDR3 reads CASSNLGAGGSYEQYF. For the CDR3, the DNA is TGCGCCAGCAGTAACCTTGGGGCGGGGGGCTCCTACGAGCAGTACTTC.

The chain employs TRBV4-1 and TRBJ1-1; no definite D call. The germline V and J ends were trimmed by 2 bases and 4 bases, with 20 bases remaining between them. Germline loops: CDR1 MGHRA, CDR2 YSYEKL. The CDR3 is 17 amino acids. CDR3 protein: CASSQFPGSLAVTEAFF. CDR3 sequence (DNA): TGCGCCAGCAGCCAATTTCCTGGCAGCCTAGCGGTCACTGAAGCTTTCTTT.

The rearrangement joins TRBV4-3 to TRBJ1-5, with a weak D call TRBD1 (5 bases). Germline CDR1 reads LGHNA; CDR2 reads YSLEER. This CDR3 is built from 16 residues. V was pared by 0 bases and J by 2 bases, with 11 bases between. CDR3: CASSQDARGGNQPQHF. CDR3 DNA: TGCGCCAGCAGCCAAGATGCTAGGGGCGGCAATCAGCCCCAGCATTTT.

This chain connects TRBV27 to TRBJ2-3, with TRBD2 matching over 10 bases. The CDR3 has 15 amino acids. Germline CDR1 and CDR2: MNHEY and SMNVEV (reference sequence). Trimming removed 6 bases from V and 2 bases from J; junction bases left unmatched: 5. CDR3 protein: CASSFSGRYTDTQYF. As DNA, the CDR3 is TGTGCCAGCAGCTTTAGCGGGAGGTACACAGATACGCAGTATTTT.

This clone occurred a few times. The CDR3 reads CASSDTYEQYF. CDR3 in DNA: TGTGCCAGCAGTGACACCTACGAGCAGTACTTC. The V call is TRBV6-5, the J call TRBJ2-7; no clear D. Germline V lookup: CDR1 MNHEY, CDR2 SVGAGI. There are 11 residues in the CDR3. V shed 5 bases and J shed 2 bases, with 4 bases lying between them.